This TCR beta chain is from a study of cytomegalovirus exposure and HLA in healthy donors. Study-wide results and limits: A later analysis revealed that TCR association rates differed between HLA loci, peaking at DRB1 and bottoming out at HLA-C. The study labeled fewer than 200 TCR beta chains cytomegalovirus-associated.

Primers for the PCR totalled 60 Vbeta and 13 Jbeta. Some clones are missing from TCRdb's copy, which holds only in-frame ones; the method was immunoSEQ multiplex PCR. The data hold approximately 160,000 clones, with 77% observed a single time. In the case of this clone: What it binds is unknown.

The CDR3 has 16 residues. Germline CDR1 LNHNV, CDR2 YYDKDF (reference sequence). V lost 2 bases and J lost 6; bases outside the gene matches: 9. This sequence was found in a woman aged 25-40 years in good health and CMV-seronegative. V and J are TRBV15 and TRBJ2-3; TRBD2 aligns across 9 bases. Material for sequencing was PBMCs. CDR3 sequence reads: CATSRFSGRVGDTQYF. CDR3 DNA: TGTGCCACCAGCAGATTTAGCGGGAGAGTAGGGGATACGCAGTATTTT.